This T cell receptor beta chain was identified in a study of CD8 T cells in ankylosing spondylitis. MiXCR, run by TCRdb on the 5' RACE reads, gives a single entry per CDR3 protein. The sample holds fewer than 250,000 distinct CDR3 sequences, roughly 10% seen once. This clonotype was seen repeatedly, ten times or more. There are 14 residues in the CDR3. Germline values: CDR1 DFQATT, CDR2 SNEGSKA (reference sequence). Trimming cost V 6 bases and J 3 bases; bases outside gene matches: 7. This rearrangement joins TRBV20-1 to TRBJ2-5; 10 nucleotides agree with TRBD2. Material for sequencing was blood, either unsorted or a sorted T cell fraction (not recorded which). This receptor was identified in a male donor with ankylosing spondylitis or in good health (not recorded which). CDR3 nucleotide sequence: TGCAGTGCCCCGAGCGGGGGGGCAGAAGAGACCCAGTACTTC. It encodes CSAPSGGAEETQYF.